This T cell receptor (beta chain) was documented in a study of blood T cell repertoires in COVID-19. Overall study: Acute-phase and convalescent COVID-19 samples originated in the United States, Italy and Spain. Sample material is recorded as cDNA or gDNA derived from T cells, B-cell-depleted T cells, or PBMCs.

This clone was recorded once. As originally analysed: Amplified reference gene primers provided the basis for estimating nucleated cell counts. Produced via immunoSEQ multiplex PCR; TCRdb's table is partial and in-frame only. V, J and clone size were drawn from that table, and D and trimming were deduced from the DNA. The table includes about 57,000 clones, 82% detected once. This CDR3 comprises 12 residues. V shed 3 bases and J shed 8 bases, with 13 bases lying between them. The germline V gene encodes CDR1 GTSNPN and CDR2 SVGIG (reference sequence). The source is a woman aged 55-75 years with acute or convalescent COVID-19. The chain combines TRBV30 with TRBJ1-2; unclear D gene. Sequenced sample: peripheral blood. This CDR3 is CAWSGEVRGYTF. In nucleotides, the CDR3 is TGTGCCTGGAGCGGGGAGGTCCGGGGCTACACCTTC.